This T cell receptor beta chain was sequenced in a study of response to subunit inactivated influenza vaccine. Study-wide results and limits: The authors suggested that few new T cells are recruited per seasonal influenza vaccination.

The sample holds many counts of this clonotype. Its antigen remains unidentified. TCRdb re-analysed the RT-PCR reads in MiXCR, keeping a single row per CDR3 protein. This table holds a few hundred thousand distinct CDR3 sequences, less than 15% found once. The CDR3 consists of 13 residues. V was clipped by 0 bases and J by 5 bases; unmatched bases: 2. Germline CDR1 reads DFQATT; CDR2 reads SNEGSKA (reference sequence). This sample comprised PBMCs from blood, obtained roughly 12 days after vaccination. This clonotype was sampled from a man aged 50 to 59 who received an inactivated influenza vaccine. The chain is built from TRBV20-1 and TRBJ1-1, with TRBD1 matching 8 bases. DNA of the CDR3: TGCAGTGCTAGAGACAGGGGGCCAACTGAAGCTTTCTTT. Translating gives CSARDRGPTEAFF.